The source of this TCR beta chain is a study of cytomegalovirus exposure and HLA in healthy donors (dated by TCRdb to 2017 to 2019). In terms of the full investigation: According to an earlier analysis of 587 of the donors, about 179 million T cells yielded roughly 110 million unique TCR beta sequences and about 300 Gb of sequence data. To predict cytomegalovirus infection status, the study brought together high-throughput TCR immunosequencing, statistical association of individual TCRs with disease status, and machine learning. Of the 350 to 400 genotyped donors, about 80% fell in the genetic ancestry cluster associated with self-reported Caucasian donors. The aim of the study was to test whether cataloging public T cell receptors could identify signatures of past pathogen exposure. About five DR-DQ haplotypes were treated as single units for association and clustering because of strong linkage in the cohort. Every discovery cohort repertoire had been produced on one sequencing platform. Among around 400 genotyped donors of the cohort, an average of roughly 230,000 unique TCR beta nucleotide sequences was sequenced per donor, of which about 20% were non-productive. In a later genetic analysis, genome-wide SNP genotypes for 398 of the 666 donors were used, and that subset was treated as a discovery cohort. The later analysis used no new phenotypic data to find candidate immune exposures, relying instead on TCR beta sequences and their occurrence across donors. Besides the first cohort of 500 to 700 subjects, a separate validation cohort made up of around 120 different subjects was used. Donor age, sex, ethnicity and CMV serostatus were collected together with the repertoire data. Class I and class II HLA loci were covered by the typing at four-digit resolution. In an earlier analysis of over 550 of the donors, high-throughput TCR beta sequencing was used to judge whether each TCR beta V gene segment behaved as functional or pseudogenic. In a later analysis, previously published TCR beta repertoires from 666 donors were re-analyzed and high-resolution HLA genotyping was added so that TCR occurrence patterns could be studied. Typing coverage varied by locus: roughly 629-640 donors for A, B, C, DRB1 and DQB1; approximately 560 for DQA1; over 600 for DPA1; under 490 for DPB1. The T cell repertoires of under 750 subjects were profiled by immunosequencing and related to cytomegalovirus serostatus. Around 300 gigabases of sequencing data and 78 million or so unique TCR sequences were included in an early release covering about 700 HLA-typed donors. The paper's findings and limits, for the study overall: HLA typing was unavailable for some donors at each locus, so association tests used only the typed subset. Because the 87-base-pair reads could not distinguish some IMGT-functional V segments, including TRBV6-2 and TRBV6-3, those segments were excluded. In a later analysis, more than 15,000 TCR beta sequences were associated with specific HLA alleles at a false discovery rate of 0.05. Broadly in line with IMGT annotations, most TCR beta V segments showed up in productive rearrangements about 87% or about 30% of the time in an earlier analysis of some 590 of the donors. Several of the top co-occurrence clusters appeared to be linked to parvovirus B19, influenza, CMV and Epstein-Barr virus, according to a later analysis. A later analysis found that most CMV-associated TCR beta chains appeared HLA-restricted, with HLA associations seemingly driven largely by CMV exposure. For the cohort, immune exposure information was limited to CMV serostatus. A later analysis found that HLA-associated TCR beta chains were more clonally expanded and had lower generation probabilities than equally common non-associated chains. Most TCR sequences were observed very rarely across donors, whereas some public TCRs were present in many individuals. According to a later genetic analysis, donors in an Asian-associated ancestry cluster had fewer N-insertions in productive TCRs than the approximately 700-donor mean. In the study, approximately 160 TCR beta chains were listed as associated with cytomegalovirus. A further reported finding was that TCR beta sequences accurately predicted the HLA-A and HLA-B alleles for most subjects in the first cohort. Three of the identified cytomegalovirus-associated TCR beta chains were confirmed in vitro to be specific for cytomegalovirus antigens. About 17 rarely observed V segments, including chromosome 9 orphons, were excluded from the earlier analysis of about 500 of the donors because counts were too low. In both the original and validation cohorts, the classifier was reported to diagnose cytomegalovirus status with high specificity and sensitivity. Presence/absence analyses assumed roughly uniform sequencing depth across donors, an assumption that may not hold. In a later genetic analysis, a missense DCLRE1C variant was associated with V-gene and J-gene trimming of TCR beta chains, and the association was replicated in an independent cohort. Correlated functional status among segregating V segments might reflect linkage disequilibrium, but an unknown experimental factor could not be ruled out. A cluster of highly shared sequence variants was judged likely to represent a technical artifact of the sequencing pipeline. This cohort had only TCR beta chains sequenced, and the lack of alpha or paired-chain data limited which features could be detected. According to the authors, the approach could potentially be generalized to other disease states and immunological phenotypes. Assigning TCR associations to individual alleles was difficult when HLA alleles, especially DR and DQ, strongly co-occurred. A later analysis found that TCR association rates varied across HLA loci, with DRB1 alleles showing the most associated TCRs and HLA-C alleles the fewest.

Including the terminal cysteine and phenylalanine, the CDR3 comprises 15 residues. Only the CDR3 part of the read is kept: 45 bases, read in frame from the first base. Deletion took 1 base off V and 0 bases off J, with a span of 7 bases between the germline ends. Reading the germline V gene (reference sequence) gives CDR1 GTSNPN and CDR2 SVGIG. Library generation was performed with the immunoSEQ multiplex PCR assay. For the multiplex PCR, a mixture combining 60 forward primers for TCR Vbeta segments and 13 reverse primers for TCR Jbeta segments was used. Amplification of the CDR3 region of rearranged TCR beta genes was performed with a multiplex PCR assay on genomic DNA. On the Illumina HiSeq System, the amplified TCR beta libraries were sequenced as 87-base-pair reads. Per the original workflow: A later analysis counted approximately 74 million unique TCR beta chains across the 650 to 700 repertoires, and approximately 11 million of these chains were shared by at least two donors. Raw reads were error-corrected and collapsed into unique sequences with a nearest-neighbor algorithm that merged closely related sequences to remove PCR and sequencing errors. V, D and J gene segments were assigned by aligning CDR3 sequences to IMGT reference sequences. For a sequence to be retained, a match of at least six nucleotides was required to both a V gene segment and a J gene segment. A rearrangement counted as productive if the CDR3 had no stop codons and remained in frame with V and J, and every other rearrangement counted as non-productive. CDR3 was defined by IMGT convention, running from the second conserved V-encoded cysteine to the conserved J-encoded phenylalanine. Sequences without an unambiguous match to a single V gene segment were excluded from the earlier analysis of 500 to 700 of the donors. An earlier analysis of several hundred of the donors called V segments functional above 56.7% productive rearrangements and segregating when the between-donor standard deviation exceeded 5%. A statistical classification framework was built to diagnose cytomegalovirus status from the catalog of TCR beta chain sequences. In a later analysis, V and J genes were assigned by comparing TCR nucleotide sequences against IMGT/GENE-DB human TR gene sequences. Using the TCRdist pipeline, a later analysis assigned CDR3 sequences along with most-parsimonious VDJ recombination scenarios. In a later analysis, each TCR beta chain was defined by its CDR3 amino acid sequence together with its V-gene family, and reads lacking a unique V-gene family were excluded. A later analysis removed 592 highly shared, low-generation-probability nucleotide sequences to deal with suspected cross-contamination and a sequencing artifact. A later analysis calculated a clonal expansion index for each public chain from normalized within-repertoire ranks of inferred template counts. Generation probabilities in a later analysis came from a VDJ recombination model fitted to out-of-frame rearrangements, and those results were checked against IGoR. In a later analysis, hypergeometric tests were used to score TCR-TCR, TCR-HLA and TCR-CMV co-occurrence, with a repertoire-size bias correction applied to TCR pairs. A later analysis estimated false discovery rates by permuting HLA or CMV assignments 20 times. In a later analysis, co-occurring TCRs were grouped using DBSCAN, and TCRdist sequence similarity was added for clustering within HLA-allele-positive subsets. For co-occurrence clustering, repertoires with fewer than 30,000 or more than 120,000 public chains were excluded, along with about five repertoires with anomalous nucleotide sharing. TCRdb stores this immuneACCESS table with in-frame sequences only. Part of the clones is absent; in the studies checked, under half of the shortfall reflects unresolved V genes, and no reason is known for the rest. The V and J calls and the clone size are those of that table, but D and trimming were determined from the DNA. This sample holds about 160,000 clones; 86% were observed only once. The ten largest account for roughly 2% of the sample.

To note about this clone: It lacks a known antigen. Qualities for individual bases were not recorded, and no much larger clone is one base off.

In total, approximately 690 healthy bone marrow donors made up the cohort. All cohort members were sampled while nominally healthy, although unrecorded immune exposures were likely present. The donor tested CMV seronegative, placing the donor among the 352 seronegative members of the cohort. A peripheral blood sample was collected from each donor, and TCR beta sequencing was performed on peripheral blood mononuclear cells. Genomic DNA extraction from the blood cell samples was performed with the Qiagen DNeasy Blood Extraction Kit. Recombination joined TRBV30 with TRBJ2-6; the D gene is perhaps TRBD1, on 6 matching bases. Sequenced material: PBMCs. The clonotype comes from a woman aged 18 to 35 in good health and CMV-seronegative. The CDR3 protein sequence reads: CAWSEGDSGANVLTF. The nucleotide sequence reads as follows: TGTGCCTGGAGTGAGGGGGACTCTGGGGCCAACGTCCTGACTTTC.